One T cell receptor beta chain is described in this entry. Its cognate antigen is unknown. This specimen comes from a study of T cell responses to AZD1222 COVID-19 vaccine. Findings of the study overall: Spike-specific TCR breadth rose after two AZD1222 doses, and depth rose as well. Repertoires were sampled only after the peak T cell response. At baseline, just 6 or 7 AZD1222 recipients tested seropositive. Possibly, clonal diversity was underestimated; donors were largely white British and included more females.

Using immunoSEQ multiplex PCR, the repertoire was profiled, and TCRdb retains in-frame clones only, with some absent. Of about 150,000 clones in the sample, around 88% are singletons; the top ten hold about 3.2%. Germline V gives CDR1 KGHSH, CDR2 LQKENI. The CDR3 spans 13 residues. V gave up 5 bases and J gave up 1 base, with 5 bases separating them. The sequenced sample was peripheral blood, obtained on day 0 of MenACWY control vaccination. This chain joins TRBV18 and TRBJ2-2; D gene unclear. The TCR sequence derives from an adult in good health. The CDR3 region has the DNA TGTGCCAGCTCAACGGGGAACACCGGGGAGCTGTTTTTT. Its translation is CASSTGNTGELFF.